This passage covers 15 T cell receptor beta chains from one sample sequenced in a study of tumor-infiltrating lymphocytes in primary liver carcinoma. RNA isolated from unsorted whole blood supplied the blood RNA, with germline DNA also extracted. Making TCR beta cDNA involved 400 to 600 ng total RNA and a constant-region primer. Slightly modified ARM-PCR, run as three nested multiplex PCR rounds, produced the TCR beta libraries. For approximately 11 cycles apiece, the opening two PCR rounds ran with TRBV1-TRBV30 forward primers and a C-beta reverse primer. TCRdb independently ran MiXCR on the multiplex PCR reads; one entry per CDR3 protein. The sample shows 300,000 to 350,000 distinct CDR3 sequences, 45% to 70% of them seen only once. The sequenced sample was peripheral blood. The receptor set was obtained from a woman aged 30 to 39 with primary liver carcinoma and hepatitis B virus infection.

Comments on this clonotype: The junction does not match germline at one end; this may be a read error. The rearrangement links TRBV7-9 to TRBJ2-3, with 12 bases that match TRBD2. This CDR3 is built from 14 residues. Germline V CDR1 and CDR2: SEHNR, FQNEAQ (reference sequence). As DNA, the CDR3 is TGTGTCAGCACCCTAGGGACTAGCGGGGATACGCAGTATTTT. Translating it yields CVSTLGTSGDTQYF. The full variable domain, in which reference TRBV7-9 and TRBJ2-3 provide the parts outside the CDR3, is DTGVSQNPRHKITKRGQNVTFRCDPISEHNRLYWYRQTLGQGPEFLTYFQNEAQLEKSRLLSDRFSAERPKGSFSTLEIQRTEQGDSAMYLCVSTLGTSGDTQYFGPGTRLTVL.

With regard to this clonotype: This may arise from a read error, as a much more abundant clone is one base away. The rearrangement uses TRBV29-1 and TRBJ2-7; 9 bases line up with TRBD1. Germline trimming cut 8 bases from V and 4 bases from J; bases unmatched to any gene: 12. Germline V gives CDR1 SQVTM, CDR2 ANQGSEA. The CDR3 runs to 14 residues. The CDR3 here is CSIGPGQGGYEQYF. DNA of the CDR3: TGCAGCATAGGCCCGGGACAGGGCGGGTACGAGCAGTACTTC.

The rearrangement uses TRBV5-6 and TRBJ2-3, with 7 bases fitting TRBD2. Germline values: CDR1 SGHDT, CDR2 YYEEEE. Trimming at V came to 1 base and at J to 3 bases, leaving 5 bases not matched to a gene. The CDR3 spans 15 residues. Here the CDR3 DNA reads TGTGCCAGCAGCTTGCGGTTAGCGGGTACAGATACGCAGTATTTT. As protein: CASSLRLAGTDTQYF.

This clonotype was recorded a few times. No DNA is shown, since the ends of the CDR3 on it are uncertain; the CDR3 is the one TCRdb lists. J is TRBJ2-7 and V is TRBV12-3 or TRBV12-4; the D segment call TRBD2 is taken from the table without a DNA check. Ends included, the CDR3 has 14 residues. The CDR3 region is CASSTSDYLGEQYF.

The CDR3 sequence is CASSSPDGGKETQYF. CDR3 nucleotides: TGTGCCAGCAGCTCCCCGGACGGGGGGAAAGAGACCCAGTACTTC. The chain joins TRBV12-3 or TRBV12-4 to TRBJ2-5, with TRBD2 matching over 7 bases. CDR3 length: 15 amino acids. J lost 3 bases, V lost 6 bases, and 10 bases had no gene match.

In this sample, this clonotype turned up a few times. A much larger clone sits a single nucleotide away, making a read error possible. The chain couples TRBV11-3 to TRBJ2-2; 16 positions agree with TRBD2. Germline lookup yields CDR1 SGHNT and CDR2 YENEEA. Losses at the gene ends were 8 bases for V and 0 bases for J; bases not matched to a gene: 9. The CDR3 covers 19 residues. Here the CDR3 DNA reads TGTGCCAGCGGCACAGGGACTAGCGGGAGGGAAACGAACACCGGGGAGCTGTTTTTT. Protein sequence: CASGTGTSGRETNTGELFF. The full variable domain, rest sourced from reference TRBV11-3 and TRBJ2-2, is EAGVVQSPRYKIIEKKQPVAFWCNPISGHNTLYWYLQNLGQGPELLIRYENEEAVDDSQLPKDRFSAERLKGVDSTLKIQPAELGDSAVYLCASGTGTSGRETNTGELFFGEGSRLTVL.

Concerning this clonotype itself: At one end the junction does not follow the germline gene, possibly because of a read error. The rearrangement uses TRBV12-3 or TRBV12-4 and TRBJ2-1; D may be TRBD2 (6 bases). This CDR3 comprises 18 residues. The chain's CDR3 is CASSLGSGFEVRANERFF. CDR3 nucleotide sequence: TGTGCCAGCAGTTTGGGAAGCGGGTTTGAAGTGCGGGCAAATGAGCGGTTCTTC.

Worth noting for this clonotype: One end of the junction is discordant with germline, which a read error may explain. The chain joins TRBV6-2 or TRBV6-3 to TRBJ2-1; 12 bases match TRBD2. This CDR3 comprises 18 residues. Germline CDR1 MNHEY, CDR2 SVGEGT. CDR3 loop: CTSSYVGLAGGLAGEHFF. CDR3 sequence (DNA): TGTACCAGCAGTTACGTCGGGCTAGCGGGAGGGCTGGCCGGTGAGCACTTCTTC.

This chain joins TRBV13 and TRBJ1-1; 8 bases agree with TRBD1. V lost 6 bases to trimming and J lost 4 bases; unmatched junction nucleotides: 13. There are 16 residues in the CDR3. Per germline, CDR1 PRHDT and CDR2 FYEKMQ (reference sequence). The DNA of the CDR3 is TGTGCCAGCAGTCTCTACCCAAGGACAGGGCTCACTGAAGCTTTCTTT. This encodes CASSLYPRTGLTEAFF. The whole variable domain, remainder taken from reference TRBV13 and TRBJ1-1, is AAGVIQSPRHLIKEKRETATLKCYPIPRHDTVYWYQQGPGQDPQFLISFYEKMQSDKGSIPDRFSAQQFSDYHSELNMSSLELGDSALYFCASSLYPRTGLTEAFFGQGTRLTVV.

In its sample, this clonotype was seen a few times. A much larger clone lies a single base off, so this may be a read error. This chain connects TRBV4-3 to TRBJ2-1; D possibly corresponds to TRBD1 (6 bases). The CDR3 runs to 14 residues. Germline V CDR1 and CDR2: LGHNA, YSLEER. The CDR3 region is CASSRTGWDNEQSF. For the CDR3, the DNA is TGCGCCAGCAGCCGAACAGGGTGGGACAATGAGCAGTCCTTC.

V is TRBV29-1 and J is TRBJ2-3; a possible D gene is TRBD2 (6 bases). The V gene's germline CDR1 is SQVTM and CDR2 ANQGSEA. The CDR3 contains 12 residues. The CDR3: CSVYRETDTQYF. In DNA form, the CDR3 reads TGCAGTGTATATCGGGAGACAGATACGCAGTATTTT.

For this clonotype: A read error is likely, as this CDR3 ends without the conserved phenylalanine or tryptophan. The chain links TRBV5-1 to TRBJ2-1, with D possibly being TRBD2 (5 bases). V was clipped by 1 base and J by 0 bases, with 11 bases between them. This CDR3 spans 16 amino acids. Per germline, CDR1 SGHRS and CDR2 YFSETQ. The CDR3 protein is CASSLSLGSSYNEQFL. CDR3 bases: TGCGCCAGCAGCTTGTCTCTTGGGAGCTCCTACAATGAGCAGTTCCTC.

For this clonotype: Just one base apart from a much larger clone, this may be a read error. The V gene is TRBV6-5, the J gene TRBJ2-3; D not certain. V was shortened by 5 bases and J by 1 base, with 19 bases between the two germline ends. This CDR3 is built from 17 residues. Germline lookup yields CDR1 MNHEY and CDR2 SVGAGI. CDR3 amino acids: CASSTLLRAPGTDTQYF. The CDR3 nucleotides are TGTGCCAGCAGTACCCTATTACGAGCGCCTGGCACAGATACGCAGTATTTT.

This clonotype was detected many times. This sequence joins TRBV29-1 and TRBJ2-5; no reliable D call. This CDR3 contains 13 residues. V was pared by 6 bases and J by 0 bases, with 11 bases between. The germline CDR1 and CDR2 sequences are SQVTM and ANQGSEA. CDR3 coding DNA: TGCAGCGTGACTCCCCTGTACCAAGAGACCCAGTACTTC. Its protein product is CSVTPLYQETQYF.

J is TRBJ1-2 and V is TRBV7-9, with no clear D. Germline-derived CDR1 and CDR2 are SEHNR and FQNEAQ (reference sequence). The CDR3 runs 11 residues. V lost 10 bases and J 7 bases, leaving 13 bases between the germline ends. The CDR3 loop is CAIAPAVGYTF. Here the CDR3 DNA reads TGTGCCATTGCCCCGGCGGTTGGCTACACCTTC.